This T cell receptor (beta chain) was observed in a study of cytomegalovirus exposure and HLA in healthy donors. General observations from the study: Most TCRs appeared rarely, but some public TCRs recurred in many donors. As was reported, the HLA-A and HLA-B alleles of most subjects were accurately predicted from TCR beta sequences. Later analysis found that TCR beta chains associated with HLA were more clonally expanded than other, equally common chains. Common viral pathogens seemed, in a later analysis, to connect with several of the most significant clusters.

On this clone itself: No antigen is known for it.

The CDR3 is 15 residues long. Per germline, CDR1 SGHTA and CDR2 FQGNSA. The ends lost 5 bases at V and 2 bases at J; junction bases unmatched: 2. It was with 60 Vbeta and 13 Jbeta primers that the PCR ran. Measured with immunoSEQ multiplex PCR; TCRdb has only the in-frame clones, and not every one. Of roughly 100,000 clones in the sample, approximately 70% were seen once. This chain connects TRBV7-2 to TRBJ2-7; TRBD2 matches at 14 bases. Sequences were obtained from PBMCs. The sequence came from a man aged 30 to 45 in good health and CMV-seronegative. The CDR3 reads CASSPGLAGAYEQYF. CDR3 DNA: TGTGCCAGCAGCCCGGGACTAGCGGGAGCCTACGAGCAGTACTTC.